These 21 T cell receptor beta chains were all obtained from the same sample, sequenced in a study of T cell repertoires in cytomegalovirus infection. TCRdb independently ran MiXCR on the reads; one entry per CDR3 protein. The sample holds about half a million distinct CDR3 sequences; 30% to 40% are singletons and the top ten take about 17%. The antigens for these receptors are not known. Sequenced material: cultured PBMCs, taken from culture after CMV antigen stimulation. Receptor source: a human donor in good health (CMV status not recorded). Some clones in this sample may be carry-over from other donors' samples.

The rearrangement links TRBV6-5 to TRBJ2-5; TRBD2 aligns across 8 bases. This CDR3 has 17 amino acids. Germline loops: CDR1 MNHEY, CDR2 SVGAGI. After removal of 6 bases from V and 5 bases from J, the junction contained 17 bases not matched to a gene. The CDR3 nucleotides are TGTGCCAGCAGCAGTTCGGCTAGCGGGCGGGGACGGGAGACCCAGTACTTC. Its translation: CASSSSASGRGRETQYF.

CDR3 protein: CASSIDTAGTYNEQFF. In DNA form, the CDR3 reads TGTGCCAGTAGTATAGATACAGCGGGAACCTACAATGAGCAGTTCTTC. This rearrangement joins TRBV19 to TRBJ2-1; TRBD2 matches 7 bases. CDR3 length: 16 residues. V lost 0 bases and J lost 2; bases outside the gene matches: 4. Germline V CDR1 and CDR2: LNHDA, SQIVND (reference sequence).

The chain is built from TRBV30 and TRBJ1-2; TRBD1 matches at 9 bases. J gave up 6 bases and V 6 bases, and 8 bases lay outside the gene matches. From germline, CDR1 is GTSNPN and CDR2 SVGIG (reference sequence). The CDR3 is 13 residues long. The CDR3 DNA follows: TGTGCCTGCAATCCGACAGGGGGGGATGGCTACACCTTC. This encodes CACNPTGGDGYTF.

This chain uses TRBV28 with TRBJ2-1, with 9 bases fitting TRBD2. V dropped 7 bases and J dropped 9; count of bases not matched to a gene: 10. The length of the CDR3 is 14 residues. Germline V gives CDR1 MDHEN, CDR2 SYDVKM. The CDR3 bases are TGTGCCAGCACCCCGGGACTAGCCTTTGGTGAGCAGTTCTTC. The encoded protein is CASTPGLAFGEQFF.

The V call is TRBV2, the J call TRBJ2-7; 7 bases map to TRBD1. The ends lost 6 bases at V and 2 bases at J; junction bases unmatched: 4. The CDR3 spans 13 residues. Per the germline V gene, CDR1 is SNHLY and CDR2 is FYNNEI. CDR3 region: CASRGTVTYEQYV. CDR3 DNA: TGTGCCAGCAGGGGGACAGTAACCTACGAGCAGTACGTC.

The rearrangement joins TRBV6-2 or TRBV6-3 to TRBJ2-1; weak D call: TRBD2 (5 bases). The germline gives CDR1 MNHEY, CDR2 SVGEGT. The CDR3 runs to 14 residues. Trimming pared 2 bases from V and 6 bases from J, leaving 11 bases between. The CDR3 sequence is CASSYSLATNEQFF. For the CDR3, the DNA is TGTGCCAGCAGTTACAGTCTAGCAACCAATGAGCAGTTCTTC.

This clonotype was detected a few times. The chain links TRBV7-2 to TRBJ2-7, with 8 bases identical to TRBD2. The V gene's germline CDR1 is SGHTA and CDR2 FQGNSA. J gave up 2 bases and V 2 bases, and 11 bases lay outside the gene matches. This CDR3 spans 17 amino acids. In DNA, the CDR3 is TGTGCCAGCAGCTTACACCCGGGGGGGCCATTCCCCTACGAGCAGTACGTC. Translated: CASSLHPGGPFPYEQYV.

The chain combines TRBV10-3 with TRBJ2-3, with D possibly being TRBD1 or TRBD2 (5 bases each). The germline CDR1 and CDR2 sequences are ENHRY and SYGVKD. V was shortened by 6 bases and J by 2 bases, with 12 bases between the two germline ends. The CDR3 is 14 residues long. The chain's CDR3 is CAIRDTGTTDTQYF. The CDR3 DNA sequence: TGTGCCATCAGGGATACCGGGACCACAGATACGCAGTATTTT.

The chain joins TRBV20-1 to TRBJ1-5, with 7 bases that match TRBD1. The germline V gene has CDR1 DFQATT and CDR2 SNEGSKA (reference sequence). The length of the CDR3 is 15 residues. With V trimmed by 4 bases and J by 0 bases, 6 bases remained unmatched. The CDR3 spells CSAKAGTDSNQPQHF. CDR3 nucleotides: TGCAGTGCTAAAGCGGGGACAGATAGCAATCAGCCCCAGCATTTT.

This sequence joins TRBV24-1 and TRBJ2-1, with 8 bases lining up with TRBD2. J was trimmed by 5 bases and V by 5 bases; bases with no gene match: 7. This CDR3 spans 15 amino acids. Germline V gene data show CDR1 as KGHDR and CDR2 as SFDVKD. The CDR3 bases are TGTGCCACCAGTGGTGGTAGCGGGGCCGACAATGAGCAGTTCTTC. Amino acids: CATSGGSGADNEQFF.

The V and J genes are TRBV20-1 and TRBJ2-1, with 10 nucleotides matching TRBD2. V was clipped by 6 bases and J by 8 bases; unmatched bases: 13. The length of the CDR3 is 15 residues. Looked up from germline, CDR1 is DFQATT and CDR2 is SNEGSKA (reference sequence). Here the CDR3 reads CSAQPASGSGDEQFF. CDR3 DNA sequence: TGCAGTGCACAGCCGGCTAGCGGGAGTGGCGATGAGCAGTTCTTC.

This clonotype was observed a single time. This chain connects TRBV29-1 to TRBJ2-2, with 10 bases that match TRBD1. Losses at the gene ends were 5 bases for V and 6 bases for J; bases not matched to a gene: 6. CDR3 length: 14 amino acids. The germline gives CDR1 SQVTM, CDR2 ANQGSEA. The CDR3 here is CSVWKGQGPGELFF. CDR3 in DNA: TGCAGCGTTTGGAAGGGACAGGGGCCCGGGGAGCTGTTTTTT.

Here the CDR3 DNA reads TGTGCCAGCAGTTTACTCGGGGGAGGAGCCTACGAGCAGTACTTC. Protein: CASSLLGGGAYEQYF. The chain carries TRBV28 and TRBJ2-7; D possibly corresponds to TRBD2 (6 bases). V was shortened by 2 bases and J by 2 bases, with 13 bases between the two germline ends. This CDR3 is 15 amino acids long. In germline, CDR1 is MDHEN, CDR2 SYDVKM.

Many counts were recorded for this clonotype. The chain combines TRBV6-6 with TRBJ2-7; 11 bases align to TRBD2. Germline values: CDR1 MNHNY, CDR2 SVGAGI (reference sequence). This CDR3 has 17 residues. The junction had 14 bases not matched to a gene; V was cut back by 6 bases and J by 4 bases. The CDR3 region is CASSRTVPGTSGYEQYF. In DNA, the CDR3 is TGTGCCAGCAGCCGGACAGTTCCCGGGACTAGCGGTTACGAGCAGTACTTC.

The chain combines TRBV7-6 with TRBJ2-7; D unclear. CDR1 is SGHVS and CDR2 is FNYEAQ in the germline V gene. This CDR3 has 13 amino acids. V lost 2 bases, J lost 6 bases, and 11 bases lay in between. The CDR3 region is CASSLKDGREQYF. CDR3 DNA sequence: TGTGCCAGCAGCTTAAAGGATGGGCGCGAGCAGTACTTC. Supplemented by reference TRBV7-6 and TRBJ2-7, the full variable domain reads GAGVSQSPRYKVTKRGQDVALRCDPISGHVSLYWYRQALGQGPEFLTYFNYEAQQDKSGLPNDRFSAERPEGSISTLTIQRTEQRDSAMYRCASSLKDGREQYFGPGTRLTVT.

The chain combines TRBV29-1 with TRBJ1-5, with D hard to call. This CDR3 contains 13 residues. Germline CDR1 and CDR2: SQVTM and ANQGSEA. Trimming removed 4 bases at V and 3 bases at J, with 10 bases between. CDR3 sequence reads: CSVGHSNNQPQHF. CDR3 bases: TGCAGCGTTGGTCACTCCAACAATCAGCCCCAGCATTTT.

This clonotype was seen just once. Because the CDR3 is missing its conserved closing phenylalanine or tryptophan, this is likely a read error. This chain uses TRBV11-2 with TRBJ1-4; D is unresolved. The CDR3 loop spans 13 amino acids. Per germline, CDR1 SGHAT and CDR2 FQNNGV. CDR3 nucleotide sequence: TGTGCCCGCAGCTTTCGGACCTATGAAAAACTGTTTTTG. Protein product: CARSFRTYEKLFL.

The chain combines TRBV10-3 with TRBJ2-4; either TRBD1 or TRBD2 may supply D (5 bases each). The V gene's germline CDR1 is ENHRY and CDR2 SYGVKD. There are 15 residues in the CDR3. V was cut by 0 bases and J by 4 bases, with 10 bases left in between. The CDR3 nucleotides read TGTGCCATCAGTGAGTCTGGGGACCAAAAAAACATTCAGTACTTC. Protein: CAISESGDQKNIQYF.

This clonotype was counted only a few times. The CDR3 protein is CASSFWGRSDTEAFF. The CDR3 bases are TGTGCCAGTAGTTTCTGGGGGCGTTCAGACACTGAAGCTTTCTTT. The genes are TRBV19 and TRBJ1-1, with D possibly TRBD1 on 6 matching bases. V lost 5 bases, J lost 3 bases, and 16 bases lay in between. CDR3 length: 15 amino acids. Germline CDR1 reads LNHDA; CDR2 reads SQIVND (reference sequence).

This chain uses TRBV2 with TRBJ2-7, with D perhaps TRBD2 (6 bases). This CDR3 has 13 residues. V lost 6 bases, J lost 3 bases, and 12 bases lay in between. Germline CDR1 reads SNHLY; CDR2 reads FYNNEI. The DNA for the CDR3 is TGTGCCAGCAGGGATGAGCGGGTCTACGAGCAGTACGTC. As protein: CASRDERVYEQYV.

The V gene is TRBV12-3 or TRBV12-4, the J gene TRBJ1-5; TRBD1 is a possible D gene (5 bases). The CDR3 consists of 11 residues. Trimming removed 3 bases from V and 11 bases from J, with 8 bases in between. This CDR3 is CASSFRGTQHF. DNA of the CDR3: TGTGCCAGCAGTTTCCGGGGGACCCAGCATTTT.